This T cell receptor (beta chain) was captured by sequencing in a study of response to subunit inactivated influenza vaccine. The study, taken as a whole, reports: Few new T cells, the authors suggested, are recruited by each seasonal influenza vaccination.

Of note for this clonotype: Its antigen is not identified.

In germline, CDR1 is SQVTM, CDR2 ANQGSEA. With V trimmed by 7 bases and J by 4 bases, 10 bases remained unmatched. The CDR3 has 16 amino acids. TCRdb used MiXCR to reprocess the RT-PCR reads, holding one entry per CDR3 protein. This table holds about 480,000 distinct CDR3 sequences, roughly 25% found once. This sample comprised CD4+ T cells sorted from PBMCs, obtained around 5 days after vaccination. This TCR came from a man between 45 and 60 years old who received an inactivated influenza vaccine. The gene calls are TRBV29-1 and TRBJ2-2; 12 nucleotides match TRBD2. CDR3 in DNA: TGCAGCGCCGCGACTAGCGGGAGATCGGTCACCGGGGAGCTGTTTTTT. It translates to CSAATSGRSVTGELFF.